Listed here are 31 T cell receptor beta chains from one sample, sequenced in a study of cytomegalovirus exposure and HLA in healthy donors. The PCR made use of 60 Vbeta and 13 Jbeta primers. The table came from immunoSEQ multiplex PCR; TCRdb's copy has only in-frame clones and leaves some out. Among about 160,000 clones listed, roughly 84% were seen once. Sequenced: PBMCs. These receptors originate from a young man in good health and CMV-seronegative.

Written as DNA, the CDR3 is TGTGCCACCAGCAGAGATAACGGTCCCAGTAGGGAGGCCGGGGAGCTGTTTTTT. Amino acid sequence: CATSRDNGPSREAGELFF. The chain couples TRBV15 to TRBJ2-2; possibly TRBD2 for D (6 bases). Trimming removed 0 bases from V and 6 bases from J, with 20 bases in between. Germline V gene data show CDR1 as LNHNV and CDR2 as YYDKDF (reference sequence). The CDR3 is made up of 18 amino acids.

The V and J genes are TRBV19 and TRBJ2-7; TRBD2 agrees at 8 bases. Germline values: CDR1 LNHDA, CDR2 SQIVND (reference sequence). With V trimmed by 0 bases and J by 2 bases, 6 bases remained unmatched. CDR3 size: 16 residues. The CDR3 spells CASSIDSSGSAYEQYF. For the CDR3, the DNA is TGTGCCAGTAGTATAGACTCTAGCGGGTCCGCCTACGAGCAGTACTTC.

CDR3 sequence reads: CAWSRTGVQGYTF. The DNA of the CDR3 is TGTGCCTGGAGCAGAACAGGGGTACAGGGCTACACCTTC. The chain recombines TRBV30 with TRBJ1-2; 7 bases match TRBD1. CDR3 size: 13 residues. The trim removed 3 bases at V and 8 bases at J, leaving 9 bases unmatched. From germline, CDR1 is GTSNPN and CDR2 SVGIG (reference sequence).

The gene calls are TRBV5-1 and TRBJ2-2; 11 bases are shared with TRBD2. This CDR3 is built from 17 residues. Losses at the gene ends were 2 bases for V and 1 base for J; bases not matched to a gene: 4. Per the germline V gene, CDR1 is SGHRS and CDR2 is YFSETQ. The CDR3 loop is CASSFTSGGLNTGELFF. In nucleotides, the CDR3 is TGCGCCAGCAGCTTTACTAGCGGGGGATTGAACACCGGGGAGCTGTTTTTT.

J is TRBJ2-1 and V is TRBV4-1, with D maybe TRBD2 (6 bases). Trimming stripped 1 base from V and 3 bases from J, with 16 bases between. The CDR3 sequence is 17 residues long. CDR1 and CDR2 from the germline V gene are MGHRA and YSYEKL. CDR3 sequence (DNA): TGCGCCAGCAGCCAAGGGATCAGCGGGTATATCTACAATGAGCAGTTCTTC. The encoded protein is CASSQGISGYIYNEQFF.

The chain combines TRBV18 with TRBJ1-1, with a possible D match to TRBD1 (6 bases). The CDR3 sequence is 14 residues long. V gave up 3 bases and J gave up 6 bases, with 14 bases separating them. Germline V gene lookup returns CDR1 KGHSH and CDR2 LQKENI. The CDR3 coding sequence is TGTGCCAGCTCACCTCCTCACAGGGTACCTGAAGCTTTCTTT. It translates to CASSPPHRVPEAFF.

V and J are TRBV10-2 and TRBJ2-3, with 8 bases identical to TRBD1. The junction had 8 bases not matched to a gene; V was cut back by 4 bases and J by 5 bases. The CDR3 has 15 residues. In germline, CDR1 is WSHSY, CDR2 SAAADI. CDR3 residues: CASSGGPGGIDTQYF. As DNA, the CDR3 is TGCGCCAGCAGTGGGGGGCCAGGGGGCATAGATACGCAGTATTTT.

The J gene is TRBJ1-2, the V gene TRBV5-6, with 9 positions matching TRBD1. The junction had 4 bases not matched to a gene; V was cut back by 4 bases and J by 0 bases. Germline values: CDR1 SGHDT, CDR2 YYEEEE. This CDR3 is 15 amino acids long. The CDR3 region has the DNA TGTGCCAGCAGCCCAGGGGACAGGGCTAACTATGGCTACACCTTC. Translated: CASSPGDRANYGYTF.

The genes are TRBV19 and TRBJ1-2; 7 bases are a match to TRBD1. The V and J ends lost 3 bases and 7 bases, in that order; junction bases with no gene match: 8. The CDR3 extends over 14 amino acids. The V gene's germline CDR1 is LNHDA and CDR2 SQIVND (reference sequence). The CDR3 is CASSIEGGAGGYTF. The CDR3 DNA sequence: TGTGCCAGTAGTATTGAAGGGGGCGCGGGTGGCTACACCTTC. The variable domain in full, completed from reference TRBV19 and TRBJ1-2, reads DGGITQSPKYLFRKEGQNVTLSCEQNLNHDAMYWYRQDPGQGLRLIYYSQIVNDFQKGDIAEGYSVSREKKESFPLTVTSAQKNPTAFYLCASSIEGGAGGYTFGSGTRLTVV.

This clone showed up just once. This chain uses TRBV28 with TRBJ2-6, with TRBD1 identical over 8 bases. The CDR3 spans 17 residues. Germline lookup yields CDR1 MDHEN and CDR2 SYDVKM. Losses at the gene ends were 4 bases for V and 1 base for J; bases not matched to a gene: 6. The CDR3 coding sequence is TGTGCCAGCAGTTCCCCGGGACAGGCGTCTGGGGCCAACGTCCTGACTTTC. Amino acids: CASSSPGQASGANVLTF.

CDR3 sequence reads: CASSKGTSGSQETQYF. CDR3 coding DNA: TGTGCCAGCAGCAAGGGGACTAGCGGAAGCCAAGAGACCCAGTACTTC. This sequence joins TRBV5-6 and TRBJ2-5, with 11 bases aligning to TRBD2. The CDR3 covers 16 residues. CDR1 SGHDT and CDR2 YYEEEE come from the germline V gene. V lost 4 bases and J lost 1; bases outside the gene matches: 6.

The J gene is TRBJ2-3, the V gene TRBV7-9; 13 bases are shared with TRBD2. The trim removed 5 bases at V and 3 bases at J, leaving 14 bases unmatched. The V gene's germline CDR1 is SEHNR and CDR2 FQNEAQ (reference sequence). This CDR3 contains 19 residues. The CDR3: CASSHVPGLAGIRTDTQYF. For the CDR3, the DNA is TGTGCCAGCAGCCACGTACCGGGACTAGCGGGAATTAGGACAGATACGCAGTATTTT.

The rearrangement joins TRBV6-1 to TRBJ1-1; D unclear. CDR1 is MNHNS and CDR2 is SASEGT in the germline V gene. V lost 2 bases and J 3 bases, leaving 7 bases between the germline ends. There are 13 residues in the CDR3. CDR3 protein: CASSEHRDTEAFF. Written as DNA, the CDR3 is TGTGCCAGCAGTGAACACAGAGACACTGAAGCTTTCTTT.

This clone was found once. The gene calls are TRBV28 and TRBJ2-7; 11 bases are shared with TRBD2. Germline V CDR1 and CDR2: MDHEN, SYDVKM. The CDR3 consists of 15 residues. The trim removed 5 bases at V and 2 bases at J, leaving 5 bases unmatched. CDR3 protein: CASSPRTSGPYEQYF. The CDR3 DNA reads as TGTGCCAGCAGTCCTCGGACTAGCGGGCCCTACGAGCAGTACTTC. Full variable domain (missing parts from reference TRBV28 and TRBJ2-7): DVKVTQSSRYLVKRTGEKVFLECVQDMDHENMFWYRQDPGLGLRLIYFSYDVKMKEKGDIPEGYSVSREKKERFSLILESASTNQTSMYLCASSPRTSGPYEQYFGPGTRLTVT.

The chain carries TRBV7-8 and TRBJ1-2; D gene unclear. Trimming removed 2 bases from V and 7 bases from J, with 11 bases in between. Per the germline V gene, CDR1 is SGHVS and CDR2 is FQNEAQ. The CDR3 has 13 amino acids. CDR3 protein: CASSLHGSSGYTF. In DNA, the CDR3 is TGTGCCAGCAGCTTACACGGGAGTTCTGGCTACACCTTC.

A few counts support this clone. This chain links TRBV5-4 with TRBJ2-3; D is possibly TRBD1 (6 bases). CDR1 and CDR2 from the germline V gene are SGHNT and YYREEE (reference sequence). Between the trimmed V and J ends, which lost 1 base and 2 bases, there was a span of 20 bases. This CDR3 region has 18 residues. Written as DNA, the CDR3 is TGTGCCAGCAGCTTGAAACTGGCAGGGGATATTTCCACAGATACGCAGTATTTT. Translated, it gives CASSLKLAGDISTDTQYF.

The chain uses TRBV7-9 and TRBJ1-4, with D tentatively TRBD1 (6 bases). V shed 3 bases and J shed 5 bases, with 10 bases lying between them. Germline loops: CDR1 SEHNR, CDR2 FQNEAQ (reference sequence). CDR3 length: 14 amino acids. The DNA for the CDR3 is TGTGCCAGCAGCTTTATGCAGGGGAATGAAAAACTGTTTTTT. Amino acids: CASSFMQGNEKLFF.

About this clone itself: Within the sample, other DNA sequences also encode this same CDR3. The V and J genes are TRBV7-6 and TRBJ2-5, with 12 bases aligning to TRBD2. The V and J ends lost 5 bases and 2 bases, in that order; junction bases with no gene match: 6. Germline V lookup: CDR1 SGHVS, CDR2 FNYEAQ. The CDR3 has 16 amino acids. CDR3 coding DNA: TGTGCCAGCAGCCCCCGACTAGCGGGGGATCAAGAGACCCAGTACTTC. Encoded protein: CASSPRLAGDQETQYF.

The chain is built from TRBV18 and TRBJ2-1, with TRBD1 as a possible D gene (6 bases). V was trimmed by 4 bases and J by 0 bases, leaving 13 bases between them. This CDR3 region has 16 residues. Per the germline V gene, CDR1 is KGHSH and CDR2 is LQKENI. The CDR3 nucleotides read TGTGCCAGCTCACGGACGGACAGCAGCTCCTACAATGAGCAGTTCTTC. Its translation is CASSRTDSSSYNEQFF.

This clone showed up just a few times. The chain uses TRBV5-4 and TRBJ2-7, with D perhaps matching TRBD2 (5 bases). V was cut by 1 base and J by 5 bases, with 13 bases left in between. Germline-derived CDR1 and CDR2 are SGHNT and YYREEE (reference sequence). The CDR3 extends over 14 amino acids. The CDR3 loop is CASSLPGPGDEQYF. The CDR3 region has the DNA TGTGCCAGCAGCTTGCCGGGCCCCGGGGACGAGCAGTACTTC.

The sample holds a few counts of this clone. The chain uses TRBV28 and TRBJ1-2; D remains unclear. The CDR3 length is 11 residues. Germline values: CDR1 MDHEN, CDR2 SYDVKM. Trimming stripped 6 bases from V and 1 base from J, with 3 bases between. For the CDR3, the DNA is TGTGCCAGCAGGTATAACTATGGCTACACCTTC. Its translation is CASRYNYGYTF.

V is TRBV9 and J is TRBJ2-3; D gene unclear. CDR1 and CDR2 from the germline V gene are SGDLS and YYNGEE. V was cut by 3 bases and J by 5 bases, with 4 bases left in between. This CDR3 is 11 amino acids long. CDR3 region: CASSARDTQYF. As DNA, the CDR3 is TGTGCCAGCAGCGCCCGAGATACGCAGTATTTT. The full variable domain, its missing parts supplied by reference TRBV9 and TRBJ2-3, is DSGVTQTPKHLITATGQRVTLRCSPRSGDLSVYWYQQSLDQGLQFLIQYYNGEERAKGNILERFSAQQFPDLHSELNLSSLELGDSALYFCASSARDTQYFGPGTRLTVL.

V usage is TRBV4-1 and J usage is TRBJ1-2; 7 bases match TRBD1. CDR3 length: 14 residues. CDR1 is MGHRA, CDR2 YSYEKL, per germline. V trimming: 4 bases; J trimming: 5 bases; junction bases outside the gene matches: 7. This CDR3 is CASSPSGTVYGYTF. DNA of the CDR3: TGCGCCAGCAGCCCCTCCGGGACAGTGTATGGCTACACCTTC.

This chain uses TRBV19 with TRBJ2-7; TRBD2 matches at 9 bases. CDR1 LNHDA and CDR2 SQIVND come from the germline V gene (reference sequence). Trimming at V came to 10 bases and at J to 2 bases, leaving 9 bases not matched to a gene. CDR3 length: 14 residues. The CDR3 spells CAIYQREAAYEQYF. The CDR3 DNA reads TGTGCCATTTATCAGCGGGAGGCGGCCTACGAGCAGTACTTC. The entire variable domain, with the rest obtained from reference TRBV19 and TRBJ2-7, is as follows: DGGITQSPKYLFRKEGQNVTLSCEQNLNHDAMYWYRQDPGQGLRLIYYSQIVNDFQKGDIAEGYSVSREKKESFPLTVTSAQKNPTAFYLCAIYQREAAYEQYFGPGTRLTVT.

The V and J genes are TRBV10-3 and TRBJ2-5, with TRBD2 matching over 11 bases. V lost 5 bases and J lost 1; bases outside the gene matches: 6. CDR3 size: 16 residues. Germline CDR1 ENHRY, CDR2 SYGVKD. In DNA, the CDR3 is TGTGCCATCAGTAAACCAGGACTAGCGGGCCAAGAGACCCAGTACTTC. Its protein is CAISKPGLAGQETQYF.

In its sample, this clone was seen once. V and J are TRBV4-3 and TRBJ2-2; D remains unclear. This CDR3 is 16 amino acids long. V was shortened by 0 bases and J by 7 bases, with 15 bases between the two germline ends. Germline loops: CDR1 LGHNA, CDR2 YSLEER. CDR3 in amino acids: CASSQDLDGYDGELFF. Written as DNA, the CDR3 is TGCGCCAGCAGCCAAGATTTAGACGGGTACGACGGGGAGCTGTTTTTT.

V gene TRBV9 combines with J gene TRBJ2-3, with 7 bases fitting TRBD1. This CDR3 comprises 15 residues. V dropped 0 bases and J dropped 1; count of bases not matched to a gene: 2. CDR1 and CDR2 from the germline V gene are SGDLS and YYNGEE. The CDR3 DNA sequence: TGTGCCAGCAGCGTAGGCGACAGGGGCACAGATACGCAGTATTTT. This sequence encodes CASSVGDRGTDTQYF.

The chain joins TRBV5-1 to TRBJ2-5; TRBD1 is a possible D gene (5 bases). Germline CDR1 and CDR2: SGHRS and YFSETQ. The ends were cut back, 1 base at V and 1 base at J, with 8 bases in the middle. The CDR3 loop spans 14 amino acids. The CDR3 sequence: CASSLFRAQETQYF. The CDR3 DNA sequence: TGCGCCAGCAGCTTGTTCAGGGCCCAAGAGACCCAGTACTTC.

The V gene is TRBV7-9, the J gene TRBJ1-1; the D gene is possibly TRBD1 (5 bases). V was cut by 1 base and J by 7 bases, with 13 bases left in between. The CDR3 runs 14 residues. The germline V gene encodes CDR1 SEHNR and CDR2 FQNEAQ (reference sequence). Here the CDR3 DNA reads TGTGCCAGCAGCTTAGAGTCAGGGAAACATGAAGCTTTCTTT. It codes for CASSLESGKHEAFF.

J is TRBJ2-3 and V is TRBV7-2; 8 bases agree with TRBD2. The CDR3 length is 16 residues. Germline V lookup: CDR1 SGHTA, CDR2 FQGNSA. V lost 4 bases, J lost 1 base, and 7 bases stayed unmatched. The CDR3 DNA sequence: TGTGCCAGCAGCTCCCGAGGAGCGGGAGGCACAGATACGCAGTATTTT. It codes for CASSSRGAGGTDTQYF.

CDR3 sequence (DNA): TGCGCCAGCAGCTCCGCAACTAAGAGTGAAAACACCATATATTTT. Translating it yields CASSSATKSENTIYF. The V gene is TRBV5-1, the J gene TRBJ1-3; D call uncertain. CDR1 is SGHRS, CDR2 YFSETQ, per germline. The V gene lost 3 bases and the J gene lost 6 bases, with 16 bases spanning the gap. The CDR3 is made up of 15 amino acids.